The 30 T cell receptor beta chains listed next were all sequenced from one sample in a study of T cell responses to AZD1222 COVID-19 vaccine. The table came from immunoSEQ multiplex PCR; TCRdb's copy has only in-frame clones and leaves some out. The sample has about 220,000 clones, about 93% seen once. This sample comprised peripheral blood, obtained on day 0 of MenACWY control vaccination. These receptor sequences come from an adult in good health.

The chain is built from TRBV2 and TRBJ1-2, with 9 bases lining up with TRBD1. This CDR3 has 15 amino acids. The germline V gene encodes CDR1 SNHLY and CDR2 FYNNEI. V was pared by 6 bases and J by 4 bases, with 9 bases of the junction left unmatched. The CDR3 coding sequence is TGTGCCAGCAGCAGAAAACAGGGGGCCCTCTATGGCTACACCTTC. It translates to CASSRKQGALYGYTF. The complete variable domain, with remaining parts taken from reference TRBV2 and TRBJ1-2, reads EPEVTQTPSHQVTQMGQEVILRCVPISNHLYFYWYRQILGQKVEFLVSFYNNEISEKSEIFDDQFSVERPDGSNFTLKIRSTKLEDSAMYFCASSRKQGALYGYTFGSGTRLTVV.

The chain uses TRBV2 and TRBJ1-3; no clear D. This CDR3 spans 13 amino acids. The germline V and J ends were trimmed by 9 bases and 1 base, with 10 bases remaining between them. Looked up from germline, CDR1 is SNHLY and CDR2 is FYNNEI. In DNA, the CDR3 is TGTGCCAGTAAATTCCCTTCTGGAAACACCATATATTTT. Translation: CASKFPSGNTIYF.

The chain is built from TRBV3-1 (or the pseudogene TRBV3-2) and TRBJ1-6; TRBD1 matches at 8 bases. Per the germline V gene, CDR1 is LGHDT and CDR2 is YNNKEL (reference sequence). J was trimmed by 8 bases and V by 4 bases; bases with no gene match: 4. This CDR3 is 14 amino acids long. The CDR3 spells CASSRQGAYSPLHF. The CDR3 DNA sequence: TGTGCCAGCAGCCGCCAGGGGGCTTATTCACCCCTCCACTTT.

The chain has TRBV7-9 and TRBJ1-4; D is ambiguous. The CDR3 extends over 15 amino acids. Germline loops: CDR1 SEHNR, CDR2 FQNEAQ (reference sequence). V was clipped by 2 bases and J by 8 bases, with 15 bases between them. The CDR3 loop reads CASSLNLGEREKLFF. In DNA form, the CDR3 reads TGTGCCAGCAGCTTAAACCTGGGCGAACGGGAAAAACTGTTTTTT.

The CDR3, as DNA: TGTGCCAGCAGCTTAAGCAGAGAGAACACTGAAGCTTTCTTT. Its protein is CASSLSRENTEAFF. The J gene is TRBJ1-1, the V gene TRBV7-3; the D is unclear. V lost 1 base to trimming and J lost 1 base, with 7 bases between them. From germline, CDR1 is SGHTA and CDR2 FQGTGA. CDR3 length equals 14 residues. Supplemented by reference TRBV7-3 and TRBJ1-1, the full variable domain reads GAGVSQTPSNKVTEKGKYVELRCDPISGHTALYWYRQSLGQGPEFLIYFQGTGAADDSGLPNDRFFAVRPEGSVSTLKIQRTERGDSAVYLCASSLSRENTEAFFGQGTRLTVV.

This sequence joins TRBV4-3 and TRBJ1-2; D might be TRBD1 (6 bases). In germline, CDR1 is LGHNA, CDR2 YSLEER. Trimming left V 1 base short and J 8 bases short, with 20 bases between. CDR3 length equals 16 residues. This CDR3 reads CASSQVRGGGARGYTF. CDR3 DNA sequence: TGCGCCAGCAGCCAAGTGAGGGGCGGGGGCGCCCGCGGCTACACCTTC.

The V call is TRBV7-2, the J call TRBJ1-1, with 7 bases identical to TRBD1. J was trimmed by 0 bases and V by 6 bases; bases with no gene match: 7. Germline assignment: CDR1 SGHTA and CDR2 FQGNSA. CDR3 length equals 15 residues. The CDR3 spells CASSWDSLMNTEAFF. In nucleotides, the CDR3 is TGTGCCAGCAGTTGGGACAGCCTTATGAACACTGAAGCTTTCTTT.

J is TRBJ1-2 and V is TRBV30; D may be TRBD1 (5 bases). The ends were cut back, 2 bases at V and 14 bases at J, with 18 bases in the middle. The CDR3 totals 12 residues. Looked up from germline, CDR1 is GTSNPN and CDR2 is SVGIG (reference sequence). CDR3 loop: CAWSLRVSGLTF. The CDR3 region has the DNA TGTGCCTGGAGTCTACGGGTCTCAGGGTTGACCTTC.

The gene calls are TRBV6-1 and TRBJ1-5; no reliable D call. The CDR3 is 16 amino acids. Germline-derived CDR1 and CDR2 are MNHNS and SASEGT. V lost 2 bases to trimming and J lost 0 bases, with 11 bases between them. For the CDR3, the DNA is TGTGCCAGCAGTGAAAGGAGAGCAAATAGCAATCAGCCCCAGCATTTT. It yields the protein CASSERRANSNQPQHF.

This clone was recorded only once. The rearrangement uses TRBV30 and TRBJ1-1; D uncertain. The CDR3 is made up of 12 amino acids. Germline CDR1 and CDR2: GTSNPN and SVGIG (reference sequence). Trimming took off 3 bases at V and 5 bases at J, with 10 bases between the two ends. CDR3 sequence: CAWRISTTEAFF. Written as DNA, the CDR3 is TGTGCCTGGAGAATTTCCACGACTGAAGCTTTCTTT.

This clone was seen only once. V is TRBV19 and J is TRBJ1-4; 7 bases agree with TRBD1. CDR1 LNHDA and CDR2 SQIVND come from the germline V gene (reference sequence). V shed 6 bases and J 5 bases; nucleotides not matched to a gene: 3. CDR3 length: 13 residues. In DNA form, the CDR3 reads TGTGCCAGTAGAAGACAGGGAAATGAAAAACTGTTTTTT. As protein: CASRRQGNEKLFF.

The J gene is TRBJ1-1, the V gene TRBV4-2; D gene ambiguous. Germline lookup yields CDR1 LGHNA and CDR2 YNFKEQ. The ends were cut back, 3 bases at V and 2 bases at J, with 13 bases in the middle. The CDR3 totals 15 residues. The CDR3 region is CASSHVGQDNTEAFF. The CDR3, as DNA: TGTGCCAGCAGCCATGTCGGCCAGGATAACACTGAAGCTTTCTTT.

This chain joins TRBV7-2 and TRBJ1-4, with unresolved D. Trimming took 5 bases from V and 0 from J, leaving 10 bases between them. This CDR3 is 15 amino acids long. Looked up from germline, CDR1 is SGHTA and CDR2 is FQGNSA. CDR3 sequence: CASSPNRATNEKLFF. The CDR3 DNA is TGTGCCAGCAGCCCCAACCGAGCAACTAATGAAAAACTGTTTTTT.

The chain links TRBV30 to TRBJ2-3, with a possible D match to TRBD1 (6 bases). Trimming pared 2 bases from V and 7 bases from J, leaving 19 bases between. CDR1 and CDR2 (germline): GTSNPN, SVGIG (reference sequence). CDR3 length equals 15 residues. Here the CDR3 reads CAWSFSARTDNTQYF. In nucleotides, the CDR3 is TGTGCCTGGAGTTTTAGTGCCAGGACAGACAATACGCAGTATTTT.

The gene calls are TRBV12-3 or TRBV12-4 and TRBJ1-2, with TRBD1 matching over 8 bases. The length of the CDR3 is 13 residues. V was clipped by 6 bases and J by 4 bases; unmatched bases: 4. The DNA of the CDR3 is TGTGCCAGCAGCCCCGGGACAGGCTATGGCTACACCTTC. It translates to CASSPGTGYGYTF.

DNA for the CDR3: TGTGCCAGCAGCTCGAAAACCTATGGCTACACCTTC. Its translation: CASSSKTYGYTF. The rearrangement links TRBV5-8 to TRBJ1-2; D is ambiguous. The germline CDR1 and CDR2 sequences are SGHTS and YDEGEE. The CDR3 covers 12 residues. V was trimmed by 3 bases and J by 4 bases, leaving 7 bases between them. The full variable domain, completed using reference TRBV5-8 and TRBJ1-2, is EAGVTQSPTHLIKTRGQQATLRCSPISGHTSVYWYQQALGLGLQFLLWYDEGEERNRGNFPPRFSGRQFPNYSSELNVNALELEDSALYLCASSSKTYGYTFGSGTRLTVV.

The chain recombines TRBV30 with TRBJ1-4; D possibly corresponds to TRBD1 (5 bases). Trimming pared 1 base from V and 4 bases from J, leaving 13 bases between. The CDR3 extends over 15 amino acids. Germline CDR1 reads GTSNPN; CDR2 reads SVGIG (reference sequence). CDR3 residues: CAWSGTRGYNEKLFF. The DNA for the CDR3 is TGTGCCTGGAGTGGTACTCGGGGGTATAATGAAAAACTGTTTTTT.

This rearrangement joins TRBV5-1 to TRBJ1-1, with 7 bases that match TRBD1. The CDR3 has 14 residues. The germline V gene has CDR1 SGHRS and CDR2 YFSETQ. V lost 4 bases, J lost 11 bases, and 14 bases stayed unmatched. The CDR3 DNA follows: TGCGCCAGCAGCAATTTGTTGGCAGGGGGTGCGGCTTTCTTT. This translates into CASSNLLAGGAAFF.

This chain links TRBV11-2 with TRBJ1-2; D gene unclear. The CDR3 runs 13 residues. The ends were cut back, 4 bases at V and 1 base at J, with 7 bases in the middle. Per germline, CDR1 SGHAT and CDR2 FQNNGV. CDR3 in amino acids: CASSSGINYGYTF. CDR3 DNA sequence: TGTGCCAGCAGCTCAGGAATTAACTATGGCTACACCTTC.

The chain uses TRBV19 and TRBJ1-2, with TRBD1 identical over 8 bases. The CDR3 consists of 17 residues. Trimming removed 3 bases from V and 8 bases from J; junction bases left unmatched: 17. Germline assignment: CDR1 LNHDA and CDR2 SQIVND (reference sequence). The CDR3 region has the DNA TGTGCCAGTAGTATTTCCCCCGGGACAGGAAATTTTCTCGGCTACACCTTC. Protein: CASSISPGTGNFLGYTF.

The J gene is TRBJ2-1, the V gene TRBV5-1; 9 bases match TRBD2. V lost 3 bases, J lost 4 bases, and 8 bases stayed unmatched. Germline V gene data show CDR1 as SGHRS and CDR2 as YFSETQ. This CDR3 comprises 16 residues. DNA of the CDR3: TGCGCCAGCAGCTCAGGTTGGCGGGGGGGATACAATGAGCAGTTCTTC. This sequence encodes CASSSGWRGGYNEQFF.

The chain employs TRBV6-5 and TRBJ1-1; a weak D match, TRBD1 (5 bases). Trimming left V 2 bases short and J 3 bases short, with 10 bases between. Germline lookup yields CDR1 MNHEY and CDR2 SVGAGI. The CDR3 is made up of 14 amino acids. CDR3 nucleotides: TGTGCCAGCAGTTACAAGGGGACCCACACTGAAGCTTTCTTT. It yields the protein CASSYKGTHTEAFF.

This sequence joins TRBV5-1 and TRBJ2-7, with D perhaps TRBD2 (6 bases). Trimming cost V 5 bases and J 2 bases, with 17 bases left between them. CDR3 length: 15 amino acids. Germline CDR1 reads SGHRS; CDR2 reads YFSETQ. The CDR3 region has the DNA TGCGCCAGCAGTCAGGAGGGCAGGGCCCCCTACGAGCAGTACTTC. This sequence encodes CASSQEGRAPYEQYF.

The chain employs TRBV28 and TRBJ1-1; TRBD1 matches 7 bases. CDR1 MDHEN and CDR2 SYDVKM come from the germline V gene. CDR3 length: 15 amino acids. Trimming cost V 3 bases and J 5 bases; bases outside gene matches: 9. Written as DNA, the CDR3 is TGTGCCAGCAGTTTGCCAGGGGGTCTGACGACTGAAGCTTTCTTT. The encoded protein is CASSLPGGLTTEAFF.

J is TRBJ2-5 and V is TRBV2, with no clear D. Per germline, CDR1 SNHLY and CDR2 FYNNEI. Trimming took 4 bases from V and 7 from J, leaving 10 bases between them. This CDR3 has 12 residues. CDR3 DNA: TGTGCCAGCAGTGCGCCTCGAGGGACCCAGTACTTC. This sequence encodes CASSAPRGTQYF.

V gene TRBV27 combines with J gene TRBJ2-4, with D maybe TRBD1 (6 bases). CDR1 is MNHEY and CDR2 is SMNVEV in the germline V gene (reference sequence). The CDR3 contains 19 residues. Trimming pared 4 bases from V and 3 bases from J, leaving 25 bases between. The chain's CDR3 is CASSSFRPDRRSGKNIQYF. CDR3 coding DNA: TGTGCCAGCAGTTCATTCCGCCCTGACAGGAGGAGCGGCAAAAACATTCAGTACTTC.

The chain employs TRBV6-5 and TRBJ1-1; D uncertain. V was pared by 2 bases and J by 2 bases, with 12 bases between. The CDR3 loop spans 15 amino acids. The germline V gene encodes CDR1 MNHEY and CDR2 SVGAGI. CDR3 residues: CASSYTATVNTEAFF. In DNA, the CDR3 is TGTGCCAGCAGTTACACTGCGACGGTCAACACTGAAGCTTTCTTT.

The V call is TRBV15, the J call TRBJ1-3; 10 nucleotides line up with TRBD1. The CDR3 extends over 20 amino acids. CDR1 LNHNV and CDR2 YYDKDF come from the germline V gene (reference sequence). V gave up 0 bases and J gave up 0 bases; unmatched junction bases: 11. The CDR3 protein is CATSRDIGDRGTGSGNTIYF. Written as DNA, the CDR3 is TGTGCCACCAGCAGAGATATTGGGGACAGGGGAACTGGCTCTGGAAACACCATATATTTT.

V usage is TRBV5-6 and J usage is TRBJ1-2; no reliable D call. Germline lookup yields CDR1 SGHDT and CDR2 YYEEEE. The CDR3 has 14 amino acids. V lost 2 bases and J lost 8, with 16 bases in between. CDR3 loop: CASSFYRTPDGYTF. CDR3 coding DNA: TGTGCCAGCAGCTTTTATCGGACGCCGGACGGCTACACCTTC.

The CDR3 nucleotides are TGTGCCAGCAGCGAGACAGGGCGCAATCAGCCCCAGCATTTT. It is translated as CASSETGRNQPQHF. The V and J genes are TRBV9 and TRBJ1-5, with TRBD1 matching 7 bases. CDR3 length: 14 residues. Germline values: CDR1 SGDLS, CDR2 YYNGEE. V shed 3 bases, J shed 2 bases, and the junction held 2 bases outside the gene matches.